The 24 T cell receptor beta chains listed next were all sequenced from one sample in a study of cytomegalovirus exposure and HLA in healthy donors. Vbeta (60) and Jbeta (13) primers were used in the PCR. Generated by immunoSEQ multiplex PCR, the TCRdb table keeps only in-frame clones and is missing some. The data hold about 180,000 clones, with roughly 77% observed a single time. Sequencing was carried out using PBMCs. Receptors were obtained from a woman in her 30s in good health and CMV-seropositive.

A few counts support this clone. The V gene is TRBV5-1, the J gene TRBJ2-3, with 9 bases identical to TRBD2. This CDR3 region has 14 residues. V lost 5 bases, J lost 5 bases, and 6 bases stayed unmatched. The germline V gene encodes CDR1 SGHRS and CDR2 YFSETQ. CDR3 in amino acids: CASRAGGREDTQYF. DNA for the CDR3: TGCGCCAGCAGGGCGGGGGGGCGTGAAGATACGCAGTATTTT.

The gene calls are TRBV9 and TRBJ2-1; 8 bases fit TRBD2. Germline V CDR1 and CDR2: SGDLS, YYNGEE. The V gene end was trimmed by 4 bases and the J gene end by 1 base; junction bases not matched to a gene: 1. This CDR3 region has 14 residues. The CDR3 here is CASSPGGSYNEQFF. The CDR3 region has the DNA TGTGCCAGCAGCCCGGGAGGGTCCTACAATGAGCAGTTCTTC. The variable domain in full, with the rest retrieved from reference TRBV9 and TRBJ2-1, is DSGVTQTPKHLITATGQRVTLRCSPRSGDLSVYWYQQSLDQGLQFLIQYYNGEERAKGNILERFSAQQFPDLHSELNLSSLELGDSALYFCASSPGGSYNEQFFGPGTRLTVL.

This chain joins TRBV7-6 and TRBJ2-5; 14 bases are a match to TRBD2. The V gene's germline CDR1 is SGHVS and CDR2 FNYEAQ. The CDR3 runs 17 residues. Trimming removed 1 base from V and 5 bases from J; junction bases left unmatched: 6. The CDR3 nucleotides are TGTGCCAGCAGCTTAGAGACTAGCGGGGGGGCCCTGGAGACCCAGTACTTC. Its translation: CASSLETSGGALETQYF.

The CDR3 sequence: CASSLYTNTGELFF. The CDR3 coding sequence is TGTGCCAGCAGTTTATACACGAACACCGGGGAGCTGTTTTTT. The chain recombines TRBV28 with TRBJ2-2; no clear D. The V end lost 1 base, the J end lost 0 bases, and 3 bases lay between the germline ends. Germline V gene data show CDR1 as MDHEN and CDR2 as SYDVKM. The CDR3 sequence is 14 residues long.

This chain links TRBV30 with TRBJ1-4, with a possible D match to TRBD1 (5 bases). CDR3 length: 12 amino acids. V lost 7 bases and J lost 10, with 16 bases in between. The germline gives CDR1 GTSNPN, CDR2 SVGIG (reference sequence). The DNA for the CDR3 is TGTGCCTTGGCCGGACGGCAGGGAAAACTGTTTTTT. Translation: CALAGRQGKLFF. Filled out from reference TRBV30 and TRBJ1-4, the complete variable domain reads SQTIHQWPATLVQPVGSPLSLECTVEGTSNPNLYWYRQAAGRGLQLLFYSVGIGQISSEVPQNLSASRPQDRQFILSSKKLLLSDSGFYLCALAGRQGKLFFGSGTQLSVL.

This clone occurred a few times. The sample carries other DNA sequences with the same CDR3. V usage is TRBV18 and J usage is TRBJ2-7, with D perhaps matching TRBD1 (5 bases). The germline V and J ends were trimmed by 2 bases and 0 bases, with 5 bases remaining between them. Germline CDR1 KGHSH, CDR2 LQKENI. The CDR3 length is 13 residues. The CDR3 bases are TGTGCCAGCTCACCAGACAGCTCCTACGAGCAGTACTTC. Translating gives CASSPDSSYEQYF.

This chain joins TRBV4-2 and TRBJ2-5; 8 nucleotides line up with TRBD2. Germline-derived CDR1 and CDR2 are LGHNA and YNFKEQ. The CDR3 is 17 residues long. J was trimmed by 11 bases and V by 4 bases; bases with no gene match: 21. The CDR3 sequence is CASSLFTMGLVLSRQYF. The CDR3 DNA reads TGTGCCAGCAGCCTATTTACAATGGGACTAGTGCTCTCTAGGCAGTACTTC.

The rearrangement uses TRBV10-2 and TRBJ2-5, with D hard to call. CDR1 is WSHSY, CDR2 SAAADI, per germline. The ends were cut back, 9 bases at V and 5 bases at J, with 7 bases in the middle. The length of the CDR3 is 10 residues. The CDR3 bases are TGCGCCAGTGCCGGGGAGACCCAGTACTTC. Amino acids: CASAGETQYF.

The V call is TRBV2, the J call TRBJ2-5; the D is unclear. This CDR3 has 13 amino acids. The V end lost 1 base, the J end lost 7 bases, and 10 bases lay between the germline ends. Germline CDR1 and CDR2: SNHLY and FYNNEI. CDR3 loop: CASSEGVQWTQYF. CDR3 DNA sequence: TGTGCCAGCAGTGAAGGTGTCCAGTGGACCCAGTACTTC.

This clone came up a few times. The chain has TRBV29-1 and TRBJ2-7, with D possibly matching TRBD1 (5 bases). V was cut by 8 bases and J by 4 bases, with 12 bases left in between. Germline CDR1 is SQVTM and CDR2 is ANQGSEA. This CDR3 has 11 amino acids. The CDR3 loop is CSSRVGYEQYF. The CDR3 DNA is TGCAGCAGCAGGGTTGGGTACGAGCAGTACTTC.

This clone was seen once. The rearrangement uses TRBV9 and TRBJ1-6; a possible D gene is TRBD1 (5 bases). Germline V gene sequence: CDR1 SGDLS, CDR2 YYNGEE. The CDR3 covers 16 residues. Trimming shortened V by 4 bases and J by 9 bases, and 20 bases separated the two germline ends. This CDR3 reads CASSPAGGGASSPLHF. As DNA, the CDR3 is TGTGCCAGCAGCCCCGCCGGGGGGGGAGCGAGTTCACCCCTCCACTTT.

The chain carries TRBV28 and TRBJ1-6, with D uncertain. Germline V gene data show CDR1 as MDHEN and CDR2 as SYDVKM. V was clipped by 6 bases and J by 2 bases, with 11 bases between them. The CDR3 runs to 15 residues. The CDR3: CASSPALPYNSPLHF. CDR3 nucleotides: TGTGCCAGCAGCCCCGCACTGCCCTATAATTCACCCCTCCACTTT.

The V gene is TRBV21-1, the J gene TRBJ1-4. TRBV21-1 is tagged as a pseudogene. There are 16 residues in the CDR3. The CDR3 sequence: CASSPPREAANEKLFF. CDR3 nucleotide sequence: TGTGCCAGCAGCCCTCCTCGGGAGGCAGCTAATGAAAAACTGTTTTTT.

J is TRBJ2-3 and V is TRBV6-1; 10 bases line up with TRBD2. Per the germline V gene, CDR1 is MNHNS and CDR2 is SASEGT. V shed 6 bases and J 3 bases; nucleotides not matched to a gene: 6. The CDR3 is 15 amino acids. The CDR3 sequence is CASSLVAGGTDTQYF. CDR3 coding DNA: TGTGCCAGCAGCCTGGTAGCGGGGGGTACAGATACGCAGTATTTT.

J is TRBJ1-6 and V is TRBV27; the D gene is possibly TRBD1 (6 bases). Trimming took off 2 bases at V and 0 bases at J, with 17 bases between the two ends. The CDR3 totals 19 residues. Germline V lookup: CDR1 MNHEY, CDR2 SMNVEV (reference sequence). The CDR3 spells CASSLRGGFVSSYNSPLHF. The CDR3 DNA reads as TGTGCCAGCAGTTTAAGGGGGGGATTTGTAAGCTCCTATAATTCACCCCTCCACTTT.

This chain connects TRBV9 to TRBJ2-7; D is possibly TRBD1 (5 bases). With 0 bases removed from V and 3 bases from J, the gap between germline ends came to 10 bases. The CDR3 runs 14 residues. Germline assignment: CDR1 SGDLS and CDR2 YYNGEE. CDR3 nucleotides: TGTGCCAGCAGCGTAGGGGGCCCCGGCTACGAGCAGTACTTC. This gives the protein CASSVGGPGYEQYF. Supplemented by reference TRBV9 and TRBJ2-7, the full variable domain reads DSGVTQTPKHLITATGQRVTLRCSPRSGDLSVYWYQQSLDQGLQFLIQYYNGEERAKGNILERFSAQQFPDLHSELNLSSLELGDSALYFCASSVGGPGYEQYFGPGTRLTVT.

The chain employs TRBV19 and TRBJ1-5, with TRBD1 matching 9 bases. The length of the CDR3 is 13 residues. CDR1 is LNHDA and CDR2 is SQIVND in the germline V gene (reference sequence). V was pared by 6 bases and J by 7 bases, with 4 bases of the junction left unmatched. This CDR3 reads CASSGTGNQPQHF. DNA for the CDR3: TGTGCCAGTAGCGGGACAGGGAACCAGCCCCAGCATTTT.

CDR3 protein: CASSVSSGAPEQYF. CDR3 sequence (DNA): TGTGCCAGCAGCGTCTCTAGCGGGGCCCCGGAGCAGTACTTC. The chain combines TRBV9 with TRBJ2-7; 9 bases agree with TRBD2. The germline V gene has CDR1 SGDLS and CDR2 YYNGEE. V lost 2 bases, J lost 7 bases, and 7 bases stayed unmatched. The CDR3 spans 14 residues.

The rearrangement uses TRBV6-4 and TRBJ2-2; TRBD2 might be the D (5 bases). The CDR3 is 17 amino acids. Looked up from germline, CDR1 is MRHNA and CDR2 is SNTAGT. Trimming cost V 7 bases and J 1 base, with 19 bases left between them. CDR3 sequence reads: CASTRLTDGMNTGELFF. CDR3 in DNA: TGTGCCAGCACCAGACTAACTGACGGGATGAACACCGGGGAGCTGTTTTTT.

CDR3 in amino acids: CASSFRVPKDSPLHF. CDR3 DNA: TGTGCCAGCAGTTTCAGGGTGCCGAAGGATTCACCCCTCCACTTT. V is TRBV27 and J is TRBJ1-6, with D perhaps matching TRBD1 (5 bases). Germline V CDR1 and CDR2: MNHEY, SMNVEV (reference sequence). This CDR3 spans 15 amino acids. Between the trimmed V and J ends, which lost 3 bases and 8 bases, there was a span of 14 bases.

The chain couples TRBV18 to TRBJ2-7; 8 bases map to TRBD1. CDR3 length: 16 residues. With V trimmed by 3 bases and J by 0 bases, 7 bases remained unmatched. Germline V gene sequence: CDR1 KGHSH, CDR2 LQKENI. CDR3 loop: CASSPLRQGRSYEQYF. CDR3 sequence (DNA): TGTGCCAGCTCACCCCTCAGACAGGGGCGCTCCTACGAGCAGTACTTC. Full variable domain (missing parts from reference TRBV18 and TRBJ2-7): NAGVMQNPRHLVRRRGQEARLRCSPMKGHSHVYWYRQLPEEGLKFMVYLQKENIIDESGMPKERFSAEFPKEGPSILRIQQVVRGDSAAYFCASSPLRQGRSYEQYFGPGTRLTVT.

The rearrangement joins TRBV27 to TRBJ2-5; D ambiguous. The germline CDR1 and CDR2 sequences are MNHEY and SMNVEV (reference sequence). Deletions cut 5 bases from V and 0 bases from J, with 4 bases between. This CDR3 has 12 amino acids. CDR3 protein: CASSQDQETQYF. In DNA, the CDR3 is TGTGCCAGCAGTCAGGACCAAGAGACCCAGTACTTC.

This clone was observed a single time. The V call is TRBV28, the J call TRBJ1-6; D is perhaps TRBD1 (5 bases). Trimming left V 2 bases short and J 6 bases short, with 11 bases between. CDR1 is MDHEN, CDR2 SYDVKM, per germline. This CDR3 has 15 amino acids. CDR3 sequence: CASSLIGTANSPLHF. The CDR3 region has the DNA TGTGCCAGCAGTTTAATCGGGACTGCTAATTCACCCCTCCACTTT.

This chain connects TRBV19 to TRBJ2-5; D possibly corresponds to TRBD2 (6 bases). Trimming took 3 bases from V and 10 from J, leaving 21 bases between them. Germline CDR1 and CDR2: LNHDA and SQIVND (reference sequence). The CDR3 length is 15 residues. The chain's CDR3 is CASSIPGGLPPFQYF. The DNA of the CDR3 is TGTGCCAGTAGTATCCCCGGAGGGCTTCCACCCTTCCAGTACTTC. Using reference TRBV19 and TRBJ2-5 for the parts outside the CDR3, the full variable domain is DGGITQSPKYLFRKEGQNVTLSCEQNLNHDAMYWYRQDPGQGLRLIYYSQIVNDFQKGDIAEGYSVSREKKESFPLTVTSAQKNPTAFYLCASSIPGGLPPFQYFGPGTRLLVL.